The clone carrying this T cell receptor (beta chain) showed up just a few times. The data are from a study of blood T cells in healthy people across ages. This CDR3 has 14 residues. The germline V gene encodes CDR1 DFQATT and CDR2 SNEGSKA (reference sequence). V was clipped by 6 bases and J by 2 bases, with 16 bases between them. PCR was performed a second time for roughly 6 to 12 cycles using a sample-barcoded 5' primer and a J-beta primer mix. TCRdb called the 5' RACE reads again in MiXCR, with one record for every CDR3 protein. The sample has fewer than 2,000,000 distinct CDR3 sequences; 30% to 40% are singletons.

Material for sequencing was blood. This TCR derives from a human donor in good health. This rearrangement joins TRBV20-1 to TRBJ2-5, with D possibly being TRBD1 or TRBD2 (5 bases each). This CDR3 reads CSAEGRGSQETQYF. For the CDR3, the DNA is TGCAGTGCCGAGGGTCGGGGCTCTCAAGAGACCCAGTACTTC.